A selection of T cell receptor beta chains follows, all from one sample in a study of response to subunit inactivated influenza vaccine. TCRdb recomputed calls from the RT-PCR reads with MiXCR, one row per CDR3 protein. The repertoire includes 450,000 to 600,000 distinct CDR3 sequences, 7.6% of them detected once, and approximately 12% sits in the top ten. Sequences were derived from PBMCs from blood, sampled less than 30 months after vaccination. These receptors came from a man between 50 and 69 years old who received an inactivated influenza vaccine. Both conserved end residues are part of each CDR3. The order of the fields is clone size, V gene, D gene, J gene, CDR3 DNA, CDR3 protein. D genes are given only for firm matches. Clone sizes are given selectively: once, few, many, or a class where the clone is expanded.

abundance: few
v_gene: TRBV27
d_gene: .
j_gene: TRBJ2-7
CDR3nt: TGTGCCAGCAGTTCAACCTCAGGACAGTCCTACGAGCAGTACTTC
CDR3aa: CASSSTSGQSYEQYF

abundance: many
v_gene: TRBV5-6
d_gene: .
j_gene: TRBJ2-5
CDR3nt: TGTGCCAGCAGCCAGAAGGTCTGGTTTCAAGAGACCCAGTACTTC
CDR3aa: CASSQKVWFQETQYF

abundance: .
v_gene: TRBV29-1
d_gene: .
j_gene: TRBJ2-1
CDR3nt: TGCAGCCTTGAAGTTGGGCTTTCGAGAAATGAGCAGTTCTTC
CDR3aa: CSLEVGLSRNEQFF

abundance: few
v_gene: TRBV12-3/TRBV12-4
d_gene: .
j_gene: TRBJ1-4
CDR3nt: TGTGCCAGCAGCCCAGGCCCCGGGAAACTGTTTTTT
CDR3aa: CASSPGPGKLFF

abundance: few
v_gene: TRBV28
d_gene: TRBD2
j_gene: TRBJ2-7
CDR3nt: TGTGCCAGCAGTTTAGAGATCGCTAGCGGGGGCTACGAGCAGTACTTC
CDR3aa: CASSLEIASGGYEQYF

abundance: few
v_gene: TRBV6-2/TRBV6-3
d_gene: TRBD2
j_gene: TRBJ2-1
CDR3nt: TGTGCCACCCGGGAGAGGGAGGGCCGCGAGCAGTTCTTC
CDR3aa: CATREREGREQFF

abundance: many
v_gene: TRBV7-9
d_gene: .
j_gene: TRBJ1-4
CDR3nt: TGTGCCAGCAGCTTAGCCGGCGGGACTGAAAAACTGTTTTTT
CDR3aa: CASSLAGGTEKLFF

abundance: few
v_gene: TRBV11-2
d_gene: .
j_gene: TRBJ2-2
CDR3nt: TGTGCCAGCAGCCCCGACAGGTCCAAGAGGGAGCTGTTTTTT
CDR3aa: CASSPDRSKRELFF

abundance: few
v_gene: TRBV11-2
d_gene: .
j_gene: TRBJ2-2
CDR3nt: TGTGCCAGCAGCTTAGTCCCGGGGGTGGCCGGGGAGCTGTTTTTT
CDR3aa: CASSLVPGVAGELFF

abundance: .
v_gene: TRBV10-3
d_gene: TRBD1
j_gene: TRBJ1-2
CDR3nt: TGTGCCATCAGCCCAGGGGGCAGGAACTATGGCTACACCTTC
CDR3aa: CAISPGGRNYGYTF

abundance: .
v_gene: TRBV20-1
d_gene: TRBD1
j_gene: TRBJ2-5
CDR3nt: TGCAGTGCTTTTAAGACAGGGGTAGAGACCCAGTACTTC
CDR3aa: CSAFKTGVETQYF

abundance: many
v_gene: TRBV11-1
d_gene: TRBD1
j_gene: TRBJ2-5
CDR3nt: TGTGCCAGCAGCTCGACAGGGATGACCCAGTACTTC
CDR3aa: CASSSTGMTQYF

abundance: few
v_gene: TRBV5-1
d_gene: TRBD1
j_gene: TRBJ2-7
CDR3nt: TGCGCCAGCAGCTCGACAGGGGCTGGCGAGCAGTACTTC
CDR3aa: CASSSTGAGEQYF

abundance: few
v_gene: TRBV5-6
d_gene: .
j_gene: TRBJ2-7
CDR3nt: TGTGCCAGCAGCTTTACGGACGGCGGCTACGAGCAGTACTTC
CDR3aa: CASSFTDGGYEQYF

abundance: many
v_gene: TRBV5-6
d_gene: .
j_gene: TRBJ2-5
CDR3nt: TGTGCCAGCAGCTTGATGGCAGGAGAAGAGACCCAGTACTTC
CDR3aa: CASSLMAGEETQYF

abundance: .
v_gene: TRBV6-2/TRBV6-3
d_gene: .
j_gene: TRBJ1-1
CDR3nt: TGTGCCAGCGTGAGTGTAAACACTGAAGCTTTCTTT
CDR3aa: CASVSVNTEAFF

abundance: .
v_gene: TRBV28
d_gene: .
j_gene: TRBJ1-6
CDR3nt: TGTGCCAGCAGTTTCCTCAAGAAGGACTCACCCCTCCACTTT
CDR3aa: CASSFLKKDSPLHF

abundance: few
v_gene: TRBV4-2
d_gene: .
j_gene: TRBJ1-2
CDR3nt: TGTGCCAGCAGCCCCGGCCCGAGCTATGGCTACACCTTC
CDR3aa: CASSPGPSYGYTF

abundance: .
v_gene: TRBV7-2
d_gene: .
j_gene: TRBJ2-2
CDR3nt: TGTGCCAGCAGCTTCTCCGGGACGGCGGGCTCCGGGGAGCTGTTTTTT
CDR3aa: CASSFSGTAGSGELFF

abundance: .
v_gene: TRBV20-1
d_gene: TRBD2
j_gene: TRBJ2-3
CDR3nt: TGCAGTGCGACCAACGTGGCTAGCGGGGGGGCAAATACGCAGTATTTT
CDR3aa: CSATNVASGGANTQYF

abundance: few
v_gene: TRBV3-1
d_gene: .
j_gene: TRBJ2-1
CDR3nt: TGTGCCAGCAGCCAACACCCTGCCTACAATGAGCAGTTCTTC
CDR3aa: CASSQHPAYNEQFF

abundance: many
v_gene: TRBV12-3/TRBV12-4
d_gene: .
j_gene: TRBJ2-2
CDR3nt: TGTGCCAGCAGTTTAGTTGCGGAACCTACCGGGGAGCTGTTTTTT
CDR3aa: CASSLVAEPTGELFF

abundance: .
v_gene: TRBV2
d_gene: .
j_gene: TRBJ2-7
CDR3nt: TGTGCCAGCAGTGATGGCGGGATGAACTACGAGCAGTACTTC
CDR3aa: CASSDGGMNYEQYF

abundance: .
v_gene: TRBV28
d_gene: TRBD1
j_gene: TRBJ1-2
CDR3nt: TGTGCCAGCATCCCTCTGACAGGGGGTGGTGGCTACACCTTC
CDR3aa: CASIPLTGGGGYTF

abundance: .
v_gene: TRBV27
d_gene: .
j_gene: TRBJ2-1
CDR3nt: TGTGCCAGTTTCGCTAGTTATGGCAATGAGCAGTTCTTC
CDR3aa: CASFASYGNEQFF

abundance: many
v_gene: TRBV5-1
d_gene: TRBD1
j_gene: TRBJ1-1
CDR3nt: TGCGCCAGCAGCACCCAGACAGGGGGAAGCACTGAAGCTTTCTTT
CDR3aa: CASSTQTGGSTEAFF

abundance: many
v_gene: TRBV7-9
d_gene: .
j_gene: TRBJ1-1
CDR3nt: TGTGCCAGCAGCAGGGACCAGGTTCGGGGTACTGAAGCTTTCTTT
CDR3aa: CASSRDQVRGTEAFF

abundance: few
v_gene: TRBV28
d_gene: .
j_gene: TRBJ2-7
CDR3nt: TGTGCCAGCATCGGCAACAGGGACCTAGTGGACGAGCAGTACTTC
CDR3aa: CASIGNRDLVDEQYF

abundance: many
v_gene: TRBV3-1
d_gene: .
j_gene: TRBJ2-2
CDR3nt: TGTGCCAGCAGCCAATCGGGTGGAGCCGGGGAGCTGTTTTTT
CDR3aa: CASSQSGGAGELFF

abundance: .
v_gene: TRBV3-1
d_gene: .
j_gene: TRBJ2-5
CDR3nt: TGTGCCAGCAGCCAAGACTATCCAGGGAAGATTGGGAAGACCCAGTACTTC
CDR3aa: CASSQDYPGKIGKTQYF

abundance: .
v_gene: TRBV7-3
d_gene: .
j_gene: TRBJ2-1
CDR3nt: TGTGCCAGCAGCCCCGGGACTGCCGACAATGAGCAGTTCTTC
CDR3aa: CASSPGTADNEQFF